What follows are 30 T cell receptor beta chains derived from one specimen sequenced in a study of shared clonotypes between healthy human individuals (dated by TCRdb to the early 2020s). To prepare the library, the immunoSEQ multiplex PCR assay was applied. Not all clones reach the TCRdb copy of this immuneACCESS table, which keeps in-frame sequences only. Checked studies attribute under half of the gap to unresolved V genes and leave the rest unexplained. Here the sample has around 450,000 clones; about four fifths occur a single time. The leading ten clones occupy about 12% of the sample. Sequencing was done on a sample of PBMCs. These receptors all stem from a woman in her thirties or forties in good health. Some clones in this sample may be carry-over from other donors' samples.

The chain uses TRBV30 and TRBJ2-1; D is uncertain. CDR1 GTSNPN and CDR2 SVGIG come from the germline V gene (reference sequence). The V end lost 0 bases, the J end lost 10 bases, and 4 bases lay between the germline ends. There are 10 residues in the CDR3. The CDR3 bases are TGTGCCTGGAGTGTGGCCGAGCAGTTCTTC. Encoded protein: CAWSVAEQFF.

The chain joins TRBV18 to TRBJ2-7; TRBD1 might be the D (5 bases). This CDR3 is 14 amino acids long. The germline gives CDR1 KGHSH, CDR2 LQKENI. Trimming shortened V by 6 bases and J by 4 bases, and 16 bases separated the two germline ends. CDR3 nucleotide sequence: TGTGCCAGCTCTCCCGACAGAATAAGGTACGAGCAGTACTTC. It codes for CASSPDRIRYEQYF. The full variable domain, completed using reference TRBV18 and TRBJ2-7, is NAGVMQNPRHLVRRRGQEARLRCSPMKGHSHVYWYRQLPEEGLKFMVYLQKENIIDESGMPKERFSAEFPKEGPSILRIQQVVRGDSAAYFCASSPDRIRYEQYFGPGTRLTVT.

The chain links TRBV14 to TRBJ2-5; 7 bases line up with TRBD2. CDR3 length: 16 residues. Germline CDR1 reads SGHDN; CDR2 reads FVKESK. After removal of 2 bases from V and 5 bases from J, the junction contained 11 bases not matched to a gene. This CDR3 is CASSQSIGGIQETQYF. CDR3 coding DNA: TGTGCCAGCAGCCAATCCATCGGGGGGATTCAGGAGACCCAGTACTTC. The complete variable domain, with remaining parts taken from reference TRBV14 and TRBJ2-5, reads EAGVTQFPSHSVIEKGQTVTLRCDPISGHDNLYWYRRVMGKEIKFLLHFVKESKQDESGMPNNRFLAERTGGTYSTLKVQPAELEDSGVYFCASSQSIGGIQETQYFGPGTRLLVL.

This clone was recorded only once. The chain links TRBV5-1 to TRBJ1-1, with D possibly matching TRBD1 (6 bases). Trimming left V 3 bases short and J 1 base short, with 10 bases between. The CDR3 loop spans 14 amino acids. Germline V CDR1 and CDR2: SGHRS, YFSETQ. The CDR3, as DNA: TGCGCCAGCAGCTACCGGACAGCGAACACTGAAGCTTTCTTT. It codes for CASSYRTANTEAFF.

This clone was recorded a few times. This sequence joins TRBV9 and TRBJ2-3, with 7 positions matching TRBD2. Germline V gene lookup returns CDR1 SGDLS and CDR2 YYNGEE. J gave up 0 bases and V 4 bases, and 8 bases lay outside the gene matches. The CDR3 is 16 residues long. CDR3 loop: CASSQGGSRSTDTQYF. Here the CDR3 DNA reads TGTGCCAGCAGCCAGGGAGGGAGCCGAAGCACAGATACGCAGTATTTT. Based on the CDR3 plus reference TRBV9 and TRBJ2-3, the full variable domain is DSGVTQTPKHLITATGQRVTLRCSPRSGDLSVYWYQQSLDQGLQFLIQYYNGEERAKGNILERFSAQQFPDLHSELNLSSLELGDSALYFCASSQGGSRSTDTQYFGPGTRLTVL.

V and J are TRBV28 and TRBJ2-7; TRBD2 aligns across 9 bases. Losses at the gene ends were 2 bases for V and 4 bases for J; bases not matched to a gene: 3. The V gene's germline CDR1 is MDHEN and CDR2 SYDVKM. The CDR3 is 14 amino acids. DNA for the CDR3: TGTGCCAGCAGTTTAGGCGGGAGGGCTTACGAGCAGTACTTC. Translating it yields CASSLGGRAYEQYF.

The chain couples TRBV10-3 to TRBJ1-5; no reliable D call. V lost 2 bases and J 6 bases, leaving 20 bases between the germline ends. The CDR3 runs to 17 residues. Germline V CDR1 and CDR2: ENHRY, SYGVKD. CDR3 DNA: TGTGCCATCAGTGAGACCCCGCGGGGTCCCGAGCGTCAGCCCCAGCATTTT. It specifies CAISETPRGPERQPQHF.

The chain is built from TRBV11-2 and TRBJ1-5; 7 bases are a match to TRBD1. The CDR3 runs to 17 residues. The V segment lost 1 base and the J segment 2 bases; nucleotides outside the gene matches: 8. Germline V CDR1 and CDR2: SGHAT, FQNNGV. CDR3 DNA: TGTGCCAGCAGCTTAGGGTCAGGGGGGGACGGCAATCAGCCCCAGCATTTT. It yields the protein CASSLGSGGDGNQPQHF.

The J gene is TRBJ1-5, the V gene TRBV2; a possible D gene is TRBD1 (6 bases). The V gene lost 2 bases and the J gene lost 9 bases, with 17 bases spanning the gap. The CDR3 runs 15 residues. Germline values: CDR1 SNHLY, CDR2 FYNNEI. The DNA for the CDR3 is TGTGCCAGCAGTGAAAGGAGACAGGTTAGAGGGCCCCAGCATTTT. Amino acid sequence: CASSERRQVRGPQHF.

This clone was seen only a few times. V and J are TRBV2 and TRBJ1-1; 9 positions match TRBD1. V lost 5 bases, J lost 2 bases, and 12 bases stayed unmatched. The V gene's germline CDR1 is SNHLY and CDR2 FYNNEI. The CDR3 is made up of 17 amino acids. CDR3 in amino acids: CASSKTGGREPNTEAFF. The CDR3 bases are TGTGCCAGCAGTAAGACAGGGGGACGGGAACCAAACACTGAAGCTTTCTTT.

The rearrangement joins TRBV18 to TRBJ2-7, with 10 nucleotides matching TRBD2. Germline values: CDR1 KGHSH, CDR2 LQKENI. The CDR3 runs to 14 residues. V was pared by 5 bases and J by 5 bases, with 6 bases of the junction left unmatched. The CDR3 loop reads CASSSSGSGNEQYF. In DNA, the CDR3 is TGTGCCAGCTCATCTAGCGGGAGTGGCAACGAGCAGTACTTC.

The chain recombines TRBV5-1 with TRBJ1-4, with 7 bases lining up with TRBD1. J was trimmed by 7 bases and V by 0 bases; bases with no gene match: 12. Germline V CDR1 and CDR2: SGHRS, YFSETQ. This CDR3 has 17 residues. The CDR3 loop is CASSLDGGGAVGEKLFF. The CDR3 nucleotides read TGCGCCAGCAGCTTGGATGGAGGGGGCGCGGTGGGTGAAAAACTGTTTTTT.

This clone was detected a few times. CDR3 coding DNA: TGTGCCAGCAGTTGGGGGATCTCTGGAAACACCATATATTTT. This codes for CASSWGISGNTIYF. V is TRBV27 and J is TRBJ1-3, with D perhaps TRBD1 (5 bases). CDR1 is MNHEY, CDR2 SMNVEV, per germline (reference sequence). The V end was cut by 4 bases, the J end by 0 bases, with 7 bases between. The CDR3 extends over 14 amino acids.

The gene calls are TRBV19 and TRBJ2-6; 10 nucleotides line up with TRBD1. Germline CDR1 is LNHDA and CDR2 is SQIVND (reference sequence). There are 16 residues in the CDR3. Trimming took 5 bases from V and 2 from J; bases not matched to a gene: 3. The CDR3 protein is CASSGGTGAGANVLTF. Here the CDR3 DNA reads TGTGCCAGTAGTGGTGGGACAGGGGCTGGGGCCAACGTCCTGACTTTC.

The V gene is TRBV6-5, the J gene TRBJ1-2; D not certain. In germline, CDR1 is MNHEY, CDR2 SVGAGI. CDR3 size: 15 residues. Trimming shortened V by 2 bases and J by 4 bases, and 14 bases separated the two germline ends. As DNA, the CDR3 is TGTGCCAGCAGTTACCACCCCCCGTTAAGCTATGGCTACACCTTC. Its protein is CASSYHPPLSYGYTF.

The chain combines TRBV30 with TRBJ1-1, with D possibly matching TRBD1 (6 bases). Looked up from germline, CDR1 is GTSNPN and CDR2 is SVGIG (reference sequence). Deletions cut 5 bases from V and 11 bases from J, with 15 bases between. The CDR3 totals 11 residues. The CDR3 loop is CAWGAGVGAFF. The CDR3 bases are TGTGCCTGGGGGGCAGGGGTCGGGGCTTTCTTT. Full variable domain (remainder filled in from reference TRBV30 and TRBJ1-1): SQTIHQWPATLVQPVGSPLSLECTVEGTSNPNLYWYRQAAGRGLQLLFYSVGIGQISSEVPQNLSASRPQDRQFILSSKKLLLSDSGFYLCAWGAGVGAFFGQGTRLTVV.

The chain has TRBV5-1 and TRBJ2-1, with D maybe TRBD2 (6 bases). V lost 4 bases and J 9 bases, leaving 17 bases between the germline ends. The CDR3 length is 14 residues. Germline CDR1 reads SGHRS; CDR2 reads YFSETQ. CDR3 protein: CASSPYGGPGEQFF. As DNA, the CDR3 is TGCGCCAGCAGCCCTTATGGAGGGCCAGGTGAGCAGTTCTTC.

The chain joins TRBV28 to TRBJ2-1; D gene uncertain. Germline V gene sequence: CDR1 MDHEN, CDR2 SYDVKM. V shed 6 bases and J shed 11 bases, with 11 bases lying between them. The CDR3 has 11 amino acids. CDR3 protein: CASSDALQQFF. CDR3 bases: TGTGCCAGCAGCGACGCACTCCAGCAGTTCTTC.

The J gene is TRBJ2-1, the V gene TRBV5-1, with TRBD2 matching 9 bases. J was trimmed by 5 bases and V by 7 bases; bases with no gene match: 10. Germline CDR1 reads SGHRS; CDR2 reads YFSETQ. This CDR3 comprises 15 residues. The CDR3 is CASQYLAGADNEQFF. The CDR3 bases are TGCGCCAGCCAGTATTTAGCGGGAGCTGACAATGAGCAGTTCTTC.

This clone has only a few counts. The identical CDR3 is also encoded by other nucleotide sequences in the sample. The chain employs TRBV2 and TRBJ1-1; tentatively, D is TRBD1 (5 bases). Germline values: CDR1 SNHLY, CDR2 FYNNEI. This CDR3 region has 13 residues. V lost 4 bases and J lost 1, with 7 bases in between. This CDR3 is CASSGGGNTEAFF. The CDR3 DNA is TGTGCCAGCAGTGGGGGCGGGAACACTGAAGCTTTCTTT.

This clone showed up just a few times. CDR3 nucleotides: TGTGCCAGCAGTGAATTTTGGCCGCAGTATTTT. It encodes CASSEFWPQYF. The rearrangement links TRBV6-1 to TRBJ2-3; D remains ambiguous. Looked up from germline, CDR1 is MNHNS and CDR2 is SASEGT. Trimming removed 2 bases at V and 10 bases at J, with 7 bases between. The CDR3 is 11 amino acids.

The V and J genes are TRBV7-3 and TRBJ2-1; perhaps TRBD2 as D (8 bases). CDR3 size: 16 residues. The germline V gene has CDR1 SGHTA and CDR2 FQGTGA. V was cut by 1 base and J by 9 bases, with 19 bases left in between. Here the CDR3 DNA reads TGTGCCAGCAGCTTAAGGGCGAACGGGAGGGGGCCTGAGCAGTTCTTC. This codes for CASSLRANGRGPEQFF.

This chain uses TRBV7-6 with TRBJ2-1, with TRBD2 identical over 11 bases. V lost 5 bases and J lost 3; bases outside the gene matches: 18. The CDR3 is made up of 20 amino acids. Germline V gene lookup returns CDR1 SGHVS and CDR2 FNYEAQ. CDR3: CASSNSERVLAGVIYNEQFF. CDR3 DNA: TGTGCCAGCAGCAACTCCGAGAGGGTACTAGCGGGAGTTATCTACAATGAGCAGTTCTTC.

V usage is TRBV5-1 and J usage is TRBJ2-6, with 9 positions matching TRBD1. The CDR3 consists of 16 residues. In germline, CDR1 is SGHRS, CDR2 YFSETQ. Unmatched junction bases numbered 0, after V lost 0 bases and J lost 2 bases. The CDR3 reads CASSLDRGPGANVLTF. For the CDR3, the DNA is TGCGCCAGCAGCTTGGACAGGGGGCCTGGGGCCAACGTCCTGACTTTC.

This rearrangement joins TRBV7-8 to TRBJ2-5, with D perhaps TRBD2 (5 bases). The J call is uncertain, as TRBJ2-7 better fits the DNA end. Germline V lookup: CDR1 SGHVS, CDR2 FQNEAQ. CDR3 length: 14 amino acids. Here the CDR3 reads CASSLEEARYEQYF. For the CDR3, the DNA is TGTGCCAGCAGCTTAGAGGAGGCCCGCTACGAGCAGTACTTC.

This clone was found a few times. The rearrangement joins TRBV30 to TRBJ2-1; TRBD2 agrees at 9 bases. CDR3 length equals 16 residues. Per the germline V gene, CDR1 is GTSNPN and CDR2 is SVGIG (reference sequence). Germline trimming cut 4 bases from V and 1 base from J; bases unmatched to any gene: 8. In nucleotides, the CDR3 is TGTGCCTGGAAGCAAGCGGGAGGCCCTTCCTACAATGAGCAGTTCTTC. Translated: CAWKQAGGPSYNEQFF.

The chain carries TRBV5-1 and TRBJ2-7; maybe TRBD2 (6 bases). From germline, CDR1 is SGHRS and CDR2 YFSETQ. The CDR3 contains 15 residues. V lost 2 bases and J 3 bases, leaving 15 bases between the germline ends. CDR3 protein: CASSFGSRVGYEQYF. CDR3 in DNA: TGCGCCAGCAGCTTCGGGAGCCGAGTAGGCTACGAGCAGTACTTC. The variable domain in full, with the rest retrieved from reference TRBV5-1 and TRBJ2-7, is KAGVTQTPRYLIKTRGQQVTLSCSPISGHRSVSWYQQTPGQGLQFLFEYFSETQRNKGNFPGRFSGRQFSNSRSEMNVSTLELGDSALYLCASSFGSRVGYEQYFGPGTRLTVT.

The rearrangement uses TRBV9 and TRBJ1-2; D is perhaps TRBD1 (5 bases). Germline V CDR1 and CDR2: SGDLS, YYNGEE. V lost 4 bases to trimming and J lost 3 bases, with 10 bases between them. CDR3 length: 13 residues. The CDR3 region is CASSSGDDYGYTF. The CDR3 DNA reads as TGTGCCAGCAGCTCGGGGGACGACTATGGCTACACCTTC.

The V gene is TRBV5-6, the J gene TRBJ2-5, with 8 bases aligning to TRBD2. The closer fit of TRBJ2-7 to the DNA end suggests the J call may be wrong. This CDR3 spans 15 amino acids. CDR1 and CDR2 from the germline V gene are SGHDT and YYEEEE. The CDR3 here is CASSRGLVSSYEQYF. CDR3 DNA: TGTGCCAGCAGCCGGGGACTAGTCAGCTCCTACGAGCAGTACTTC.

The chain uses TRBV6-1 and TRBJ2-5; 7 bases line up with TRBD2. CDR3 length: 14 amino acids. CDR1 is MNHNS, CDR2 SASEGT, per germline. With 4 bases clipped from V and 4 bases from J, the junction kept 6 bases outside the gene matches. The CDR3 here is CASSGWTGGETQYF. CDR3 bases: TGTGCCAGCAGTGGGTGGACGGGAGGAGAGACCCAGTACTTC.